The 17 T cell receptor beta chains given below trace back to one sample, sequenced in a study of immune cell composition in non-small cell lung cancer. Sequencing used immunoSEQ multiplex PCR; TCRdb keeps in-frame clones, though not all of them. The repertoire includes 13,000 to 15,000 clones, approximately 70% of them detected once, and roughly an eighth sits in the top ten. Sample: lung tumor tissue. The receptors were sampled from a human donor with non-small cell lung cancer.

The rearrangement joins TRBV5-1 to TRBJ2-1, with a possible D match to TRBD2 (6 bases). The CDR3 has 14 amino acids. Germline CDR1 and CDR2: SGHRS and YFSETQ. Trimming removed 6 bases at V and 7 bases at J, with 17 bases between. The CDR3 region is CASNFPGGENEQFF. CDR3 in DNA: TGCGCCAGCAACTTCCCCGGGGGAGAGAATGAGCAGTTCTTC.

The rearrangement links TRBV28 to TRBJ1-2; D perhaps matches TRBD1 (6 bases). V gave up 8 bases and J gave up 6 bases, with 16 bases separating them. CDR3 length: 13 residues. CDR1 is MDHEN, CDR2 SYDVKM, per germline. CDR3 residues: CASSTDSFHGYTF. The DNA for the CDR3 is TGTGCCAGCTCCACGGACAGCTTTCATGGCTACACCTTC.

The V call is TRBV9, the J call TRBJ2-7; the D gene is possibly TRBD1 (6 bases). The CDR3 spans 15 residues. V shed 2 bases and J shed 5 bases, with 17 bases lying between them. Germline V gives CDR1 SGDLS, CDR2 YYNGEE. CDR3 DNA: TGTGCCAGCAGCGTTAGCTCAGGGGCGTTGGACGAGCAGTACTTC. Its translation: CASSVSSGALDEQYF.

This chain links TRBV20-1 with TRBJ2-1, with D unclear. This CDR3 is built from 11 residues. Germline assignment: CDR1 DFQATT and CDR2 SNEGSKA (reference sequence). The V and J ends lost 1 base and 8 bases respectively, with 6 bases between them. The CDR3 coding sequence is TGCAGTGCTAGAGGAGCTCATGAGCAGTTCTTC. Translating gives CSARGAHEQFF.

The chain links TRBV7-2 to TRBJ2-1; 9 bases line up with TRBD2. J was trimmed by 8 bases and V by 4 bases; bases with no gene match: 12. This CDR3 has 16 residues. Germline values: CDR1 SGHTA, CDR2 FQGNSA. CDR3 sequence: CASSYRGSGSFDEQFF. Written as DNA, the CDR3 is TGTGCCAGCAGCTACCGGGGTAGCGGGAGTTTCGATGAGCAGTTCTTC.

This clone occurred once. The chain is built from TRBV6-6 and TRBJ1-5, with D perhaps TRBD1 (6 bases). Per the germline V gene, CDR1 is MNHNY and CDR2 is SVGAGI (reference sequence). V was cut by 5 bases and J by 7 bases, with 21 bases left in between. The CDR3 contains 16 residues. Here the CDR3 reads CASSVFRVRGVQPQHF. In DNA, the CDR3 is TGTGCCAGCAGTGTTTTTCGCGTCAGGGGTGTACAGCCCCAGCATTTT.

The rearrangement uses TRBV29-1 and TRBJ1-2; 8 nucleotides align to TRBD1. CDR1 is SQVTM and CDR2 is ANQGSEA in the germline V gene. V was clipped by 1 base and J by 4 bases; unmatched bases: 5. The CDR3 runs 14 residues. CDR3 in DNA: TGCAGCGTTGAAGCCGGGACAGGACTCTATGGCTACACCTTC. It encodes CSVEAGTGLYGYTF.

The rearrangement joins TRBV11-2 to TRBJ2-1; D is possibly TRBD2 (5 bases). Trimming left V 3 bases short and J 6 bases short, with 9 bases between. The length of the CDR3 is 13 residues. Germline CDR1 and CDR2: SGHAT and FQNNGV. CDR3 sequence: CASSLASSNEQFF. The CDR3 region has the DNA TGTGCCAGCAGCTTGGCTAGCTCCAATGAGCAGTTCTTC.

This clone turned up a few times. V is TRBV9 and J is TRBJ1-2, with a weak D call TRBD1 (6 bases). Per the germline V gene, CDR1 is SGDLS and CDR2 is YYNGEE. V shed 3 bases and J shed 7 bases, with 13 bases lying between them. The CDR3 runs to 13 residues. CDR3 bases: TGTGCCAGCAGCGAGGGGGTTGCTACTGGCTACACCTTC. This encodes CASSEGVATGYTF.

The chain recombines TRBV9 with TRBJ2-3, with D possibly being TRBD2 (5 bases). The CDR3 runs to 16 residues. V gave up 4 bases and J gave up 4 bases, with 19 bases separating them. CDR1 and CDR2 from the germline V gene are SGDLS and YYNGEE. CDR3 nucleotides: TGTGCCAGCAGCCCTGGGAGTAGCCACGTTTCAGATACGCAGTATTTT. This translates into CASSPGSSHVSDTQYF.

This clone was observed once. CDR3 residues: CASRTGARTGGQGYTF. CDR3 bases: TGTGCCAGCAGGACCGGAGCCCGGACAGGGGGGCAAGGCTACACCTTC. The gene calls are TRBV7-2 and TRBJ1-2; 10 nucleotides line up with TRBD1. V lost 6 bases and J lost 8; bases outside the gene matches: 15. CDR1 is SGHTA, CDR2 FQGNSA, per germline. The CDR3 extends over 16 amino acids.

This clone was seen just once. The CDR3 sequence is CASSYGPTGYYEQYF. Written as DNA, the CDR3 is TGTGCCAGCAGTTACGGCCCCACAGGCTACTACGAGCAGTACTTC. The chain links TRBV6-5 to TRBJ2-7; D perhaps matches TRBD1 (5 bases). The CDR3 contains 15 residues. Germline-derived CDR1 and CDR2 are MNHEY and SVGAGI. Trimming left V 2 bases short and J 3 bases short, with 14 bases between.

This chain joins TRBV9 and TRBJ2-1; 8 bases agree with TRBD2. J lost 4 bases, V lost 3 bases, and 15 bases had no gene match. This CDR3 spans 18 amino acids. Germline CDR1 reads SGDLS; CDR2 reads YYNGEE. The CDR3, as DNA: TGTGCCAGCAGCGCTCAAGACTTGGAAACTAGCGGTTACAATGAGCAGTTCTTC. This gives the protein CASSAQDLETSGYNEQFF.

The rearrangement joins TRBV28 to TRBJ2-2; 11 bases fit TRBD2. Germline V CDR1 and CDR2: MDHEN, SYDVKM. The CDR3 is 15 residues long. J gave up 2 bases and V 6 bases, and 2 bases lay outside the gene matches. The CDR3 here is CASRTSGSNTGELFF. DNA of the CDR3: TGTGCCAGCAGAACTAGCGGGAGTAACACCGGGGAGCTGTTTTTT.

This clone came up a few times. The chain couples TRBV19 to TRBJ2-4; D is unclear. V lost 5 bases to trimming and J lost 8 bases, with 16 bases between them. The germline V gene encodes CDR1 LNHDA and CDR2 SQIVND (reference sequence). The CDR3 is made up of 14 amino acids. The CDR3 is CASSLPAARYIQYF. Written as DNA, the CDR3 is TGTGCCAGTAGTCTCCCTGCAGCTAGGTACATTCAGTACTTC. The complete variable domain, with remaining parts taken from reference TRBV19 and TRBJ2-4, reads DGGITQSPKYLFRKEGQNVTLSCEQNLNHDAMYWYRQDPGQGLRLIYYSQIVNDFQKGDIAEGYSVSREKKESFPLTVTSAQKNPTAFYLCASSLPAARYIQYFGAGTRLSVL.

CDR3 coding DNA: TGTGCCAGCAGCTTGCTGGGGGGACTTCAAGAGACCCAGTACTTC. Translated, it gives CASSLLGGLQETQYF. The chain couples TRBV5-6 to TRBJ2-5; possible D gene TRBD2, 6 bases. This CDR3 spans 15 amino acids. Germline lookup yields CDR1 SGHDT and CDR2 YYEEEE. With 1 base removed from V and 2 bases from J, the gap between germline ends came to 12 bases.

This clone was observed a handful of times. Germline is not matched at one junction end, which may reflect a read error. The V and J genes are TRBV6-4 and TRBJ2-3; 10 bases match TRBD1. Germline values: CDR1 MRHNA, CDR2 SNTAGT. The CDR3 is 14 residues long. The CDR3 protein is CATSLDRGADTQYF. The CDR3 bases are TGTGCCACCAGTTTGGACAGGGGGGCAGATACGCAGTATTTT.